The 15 T cell receptor beta chains below were found in one sample sequenced in a study of regulatory T cells in long-lasting Graves disease. The time point was: newly diagnosed GD, antithyroid drugs for less than 3 months. PBMC RNA was the source of the TCR library. Sequencing libraries for TCR beta were prepared with iRepertoire HTBI primers and Arm-PCR of CDR3 regions. TCRdb re-called the multiplex PCR reads through MiXCR, storing one row per CDR3 protein. The sample records 450,000 to 600,000 distinct CDR3 sequences, 15% to 20% being singletons. These data also formed part of another study, on T cells in Graves' hyperthyroidism and ophthalmopathy.

The source material was peripheral blood mononuclear cells (PBMCs), sampled at new diagnosis, from a patient treated with antithyroid drugs. Source of these receptors: a man aged 40-49 years with Graves disease.

This clonotype came up once. This sequence joins TRBV28 and TRBJ2-7; D gene ambiguous. CDR3 length equals 16 residues. The germline gives CDR1 MDHEN, CDR2 SYDVKM. Deletions cut 2 bases from V and 2 bases from J, with 16 bases between. The CDR3 sequence: CASSLKSSWATYEQYF. The CDR3, as DNA: TGTGCCAGCAGTTTAAAAAGTTCATGGGCCACCTACGAGCAGTACTTC.

In this sample, this clonotype turned up many times. The CDR3 here is CASSQPPGLVSDTQYF. Written as DNA, the CDR3 is TGTGCCAGCAGTCAACCACCTGGACTAGTTTCAGATACGCAGTATTTT. V is TRBV28 and J is TRBJ2-3, with 7 bases lining up with TRBD2. The CDR3 sequence is 16 residues long. Germline V lookup: CDR1 MDHEN, CDR2 SYDVKM. Trimming cost V 5 bases and J 4 bases; bases outside gene matches: 12. Looking up the rest from reference TRBV28 and TRBJ2-3 gives the full variable domain: DVKVTQSSRYLVKRTGEKVFLECVQDMDHENMFWYRQDPGLGLRLIYFSYDVKMKEKGDIPEGYSVSREKKERFSLILESASTNQTSMYLCASSQPPGLVSDTQYFGPGTRLTVL.

This clonotype was detected only once. The chain is built from TRBV12-3 or TRBV12-4 and TRBJ2-3; 13 bases agree with TRBD2. With 5 bases clipped from V and 3 bases from J, the junction kept 11 bases outside the gene matches. The length of the CDR3 is 18 residues. The CDR3 DNA is TGTGCCAGCAGTCTCGGGGGACTAGCGGGGCGAGGAACAGATACGCAGTATTTT. Protein: CASSLGGLAGRGTDTQYF.

The V gene is TRBV12-3 or TRBV12-4, the J gene TRBJ2-3, with unresolved D. V was clipped by 6 bases and J by 5 bases, with 15 bases between them. The CDR3 is 14 amino acids. The CDR3 here is CASRRLATLDTQYF. Here the CDR3 DNA reads TGTGCCAGCAGGCGGCTTGCCACGTTAGATACGCAGTATTTT.

This clonotype was observed at least ten times. V gene TRBV5-1 combines with J gene TRBJ2-2, with 12 bases fitting TRBD1. J was trimmed by 3 bases and V by 4 bases; bases with no gene match: 7. The CDR3 is made up of 17 amino acids. Per the germline V gene, CDR1 is SGHRS and CDR2 is YFSETQ. The CDR3 here is CASSAGTGGADTGELFF. CDR3 coding DNA: TGCGCCAGCAGCGCCGGGACAGGGGGCGCGGACACCGGGGAGCTGTTTTTT.

This clonotype has just a few counts. This chain links TRBV24-1 with TRBJ1-2, with 10 bases identical to TRBD1. Germline V gene sequence: CDR1 KGHDR, CDR2 SFDVKD. J was trimmed by 8 bases and V by 3 bases; bases with no gene match: 8. This CDR3 has 15 residues. CDR3 bases: TGTGCCACCAGTGATGGCAACGACAGGGGGCGAGGCTACACCTTC. Translated: CATSDGNDRGRGYTF.

The sample holds a few counts of this clonotype. This chain joins TRBV6-1 and TRBJ2-7; 8 nucleotides align to TRBD1. The CDR3 length is 15 residues. V was clipped by 8 bases and J by 4 bases; unmatched bases: 13. Germline CDR1 reads MNHNS; CDR2 reads SASEGT. The CDR3 spells CASGQSLTGGYEQYF. CDR3 sequence (DNA): TGTGCCAGCGGCCAATCCCTTACAGGGGGATACGAGCAGTACTTC.

This clonotype was counted between two and nine times. V usage is TRBV7-3 and J usage is TRBJ2-1, with TRBD2 identical over 9 bases. Germline CDR1 SGHTA, CDR2 FQGTGA. The CDR3 loop spans 15 amino acids. V lost 2 bases, J lost 9 bases, and 8 bases stayed unmatched. CDR3 sequence (DNA): TGTGCCAGCAGCTTACGCGCGGGAGGGCCCAGTGAGCAGTTCTTC. Translated, it gives CASSLRAGGPSEQFF. Full variable domain (remainder filled in from reference TRBV7-3 and TRBJ2-1): GAGVSQTPSNKVTEKGKYVELRCDPISGHTALYWYRQSLGQGPEFLIYFQGTGAADDSGLPNDRFFAVRPEGSVSTLKIQRTERGDSAVYLCASSLRAGGPSEQFFGPGTRLTVL.

This sequence joins TRBV20-1 and TRBJ1-4; 10 bases line up with TRBD1. The CDR3 length is 14 residues. Germline loops: CDR1 DFQATT, CDR2 SNEGSKA (reference sequence). Germline trimming cut 6 bases from V and 8 bases from J; bases unmatched to any gene: 9. The DNA of the CDR3 is TGCAGTGCACTAGACAGGGGGCTGCGGGAAAAACTGTTTTTT. Translated: CSALDRGLREKLFF.

The chain has TRBV7-3 and TRBJ2-7, with 8 bases aligning to TRBD2. The CDR3 spans 16 residues. CDR1 is SGHTA, CDR2 FQGTGA, per germline. The V segment lost 2 bases and the J segment 2 bases; nucleotides outside the gene matches: 8. The DNA of the CDR3 is TGTGCCAGCAGCTTAGAGCCCGGACTAGCCCCCTACGAGCAGTACTTC. As protein: CASSLEPGLAPYEQYF.

This clonotype was counted at least ten times. This chain connects TRBV11-2 to TRBJ2-1; D tentatively fits TRBD1 or TRBD2 (5 bases each). The CDR3 contains 15 residues. Per germline, CDR1 SGHAT and CDR2 FQNNGV. Trimming shortened V by 0 bases and J by 7 bases, and 13 bases separated the two germline ends. CDR3 amino acids: CASSLDEGPPNEQFF. DNA for the CDR3: TGTGCCAGCAGCTTAGATGAGGGACCCCCGAATGAGCAGTTCTTC.

Remarks on this clonotype: A single base separates this from a much larger clone, so it may be a read error. Since the CDR3 does not end with the conserved phenylalanine or tryptophan, this likely comes from a read error. This chain connects TRBV9 to TRBJ2-7, with 9 bases that match TRBD2. After removal of 2 bases from V and 3 bases from J, the junction contained 3 bases not matched to a gene. The CDR3 contains 14 residues. From germline, CDR1 is SGDLS and CDR2 YYNGEE. The CDR3 spells CASSVSGRSYEQYS. CDR3 coding DNA: TGTGCCAGCAGCGTTAGCGGGAGAAGCTACGAGCAGTACTCC.

The V and J genes are TRBV11-3 and TRBJ2-1; D possibly corresponds to TRBD1 (5 bases). Trimming cost V 7 bases and J 0 bases, with 16 bases left between them. The CDR3 spans 16 residues. CDR1 SGHNT and CDR2 YENEEA come from the germline V gene. CDR3 coding DNA: TGTGCCAGCACCCTTTCCTGGGGCAGCTCCTACAATGAGCAGTTCTTC. Residues: CASTLSWGSSYNEQFF.

This clonotype came up a few times. A read error may be the cause here, since a much bigger clone is one base away. The chain carries TRBV11-2 and TRBJ1-1; D remains ambiguous. Looked up from germline, CDR1 is SGHAT and CDR2 is FQNNGV. This CDR3 comprises 11 residues. For the CDR3, the DNA is TGTGCCAGCAGCTTAAAGAGCGAAGCTTCCTTT. Amino acids: CASSLKSEASF.

The chain carries TRBV19 and TRBJ2-1, with D uncertain. Between the trimmed V and J ends, which lost 7 bases and 2 bases, there was a span of 9 bases. Germline assignment: CDR1 LNHDA and CDR2 SQIVND (reference sequence). This CDR3 is 13 amino acids long. This CDR3 is CASKMGAYNEQFF. The CDR3 region has the DNA TGTGCCAGTAAAATGGGCGCCTACAATGAGCAGTTCTTC.